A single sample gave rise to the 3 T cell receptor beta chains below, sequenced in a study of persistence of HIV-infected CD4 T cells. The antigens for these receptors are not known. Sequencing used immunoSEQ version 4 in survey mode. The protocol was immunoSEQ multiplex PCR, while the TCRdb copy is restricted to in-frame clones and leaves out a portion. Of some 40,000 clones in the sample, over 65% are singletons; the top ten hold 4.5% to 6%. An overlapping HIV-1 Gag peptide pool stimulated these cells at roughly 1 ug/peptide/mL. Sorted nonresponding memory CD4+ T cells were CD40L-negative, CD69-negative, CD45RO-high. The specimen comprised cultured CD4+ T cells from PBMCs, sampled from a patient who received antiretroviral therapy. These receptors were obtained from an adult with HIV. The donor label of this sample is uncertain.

The CDR3 region is CASSTRSLYNEQFF. In DNA form, the CDR3 reads TGTGCCAGCAGCACTAGATCCCTGTACAATGAGCAGTTCTTC. The chain joins TRBV7-6 to TRBJ2-1; D is possibly TRBD2 (5 bases). Trimming shortened V by 5 bases and J by 4 bases, and 12 bases separated the two germline ends. This CDR3 has 14 residues. Germline CDR1 and CDR2: SGHVS and FNYEAQ.

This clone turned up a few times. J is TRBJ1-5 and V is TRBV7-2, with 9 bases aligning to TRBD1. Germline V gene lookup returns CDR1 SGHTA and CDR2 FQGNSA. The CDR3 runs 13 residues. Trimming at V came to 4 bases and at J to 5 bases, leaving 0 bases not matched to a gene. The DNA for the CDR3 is TGTGCCAGCAGCTGGGACAGGGATCAGCCCCAGCATTTT. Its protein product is CASSWDRDQPQHF.

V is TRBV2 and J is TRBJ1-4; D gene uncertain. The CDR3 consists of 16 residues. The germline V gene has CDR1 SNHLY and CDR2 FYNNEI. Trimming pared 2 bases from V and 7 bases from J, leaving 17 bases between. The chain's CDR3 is CASSEILGPPGEKLFF. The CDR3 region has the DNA TGTGCCAGCAGTGAAATCTTAGGGCCGCCGGGTGAAAAACTGTTTTTT.